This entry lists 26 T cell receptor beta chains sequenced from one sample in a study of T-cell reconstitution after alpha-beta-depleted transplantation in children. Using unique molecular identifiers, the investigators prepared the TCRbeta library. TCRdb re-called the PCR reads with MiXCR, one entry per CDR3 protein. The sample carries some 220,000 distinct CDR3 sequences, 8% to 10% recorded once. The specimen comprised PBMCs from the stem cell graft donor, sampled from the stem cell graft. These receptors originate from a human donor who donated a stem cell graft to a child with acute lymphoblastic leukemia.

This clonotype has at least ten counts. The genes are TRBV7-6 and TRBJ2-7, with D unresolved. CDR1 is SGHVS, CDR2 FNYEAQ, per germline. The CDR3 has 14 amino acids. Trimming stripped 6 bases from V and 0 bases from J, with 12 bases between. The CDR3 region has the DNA TGTGCCAGCAGTAAAGGACGGAACTCCTACGAGCAGTACTTC. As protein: CASSKGRNSYEQYF.

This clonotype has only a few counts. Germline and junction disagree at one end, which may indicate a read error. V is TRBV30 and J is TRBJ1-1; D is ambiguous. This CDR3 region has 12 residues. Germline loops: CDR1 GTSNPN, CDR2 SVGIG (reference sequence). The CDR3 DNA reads TGTGCCTGGAGCGAAATCGACACGGAAGCTTTCTTT. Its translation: CAWSEIDTEAFF.

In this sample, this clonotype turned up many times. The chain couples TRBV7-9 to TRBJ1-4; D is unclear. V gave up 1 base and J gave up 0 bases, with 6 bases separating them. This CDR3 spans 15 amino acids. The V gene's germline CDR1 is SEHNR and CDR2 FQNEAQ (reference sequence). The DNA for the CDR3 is TGTGCCAGCAGCTTAGGGACGTCAACTAATGAAAAACTGTTTTTT. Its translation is CASSLGTSTNEKLFF.

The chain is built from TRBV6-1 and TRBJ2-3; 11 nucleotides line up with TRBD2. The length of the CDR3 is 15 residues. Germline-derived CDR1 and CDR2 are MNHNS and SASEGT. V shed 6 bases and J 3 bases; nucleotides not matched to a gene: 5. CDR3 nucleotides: TGTGCCAGCAGCAAGCGACTAGCGGGGACAGATACGCAGTATTTT. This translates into CASSKRLAGTDTQYF.

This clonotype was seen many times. The CDR3 DNA reads TGTGCCAGCAGTTACTATATTGGACAGGGAACAAGATATGAGCAGTTCTTC. This codes for CASSYYIGQGTRYEQFF. The rearrangement joins TRBV6-5 to TRBJ2-1, with TRBD1 matching 8 bases. The junction had 13 bases not matched to a gene; V was cut back by 1 base and J by 8 bases. Germline CDR1 and CDR2: MNHEY and SVGAGI. The CDR3 has 17 residues.

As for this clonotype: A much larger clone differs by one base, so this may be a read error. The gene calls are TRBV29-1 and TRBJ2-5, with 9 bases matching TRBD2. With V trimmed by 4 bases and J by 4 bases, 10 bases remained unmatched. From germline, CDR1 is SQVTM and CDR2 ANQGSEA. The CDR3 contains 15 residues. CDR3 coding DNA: TGCAGCGTTGGGGGCGACTCGGGACTAGCAGAGACCCAGTACTTC. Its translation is CSVGGDSGLAETQYF.

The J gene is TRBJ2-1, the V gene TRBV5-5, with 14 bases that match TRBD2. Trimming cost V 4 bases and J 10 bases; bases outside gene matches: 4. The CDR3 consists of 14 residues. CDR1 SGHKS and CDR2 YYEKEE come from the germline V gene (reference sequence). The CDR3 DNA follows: TGTGCCAGCAGCGAAAGGACTAGCGGGGGGGAGCAGTTCTTC. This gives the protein CASSERTSGGEQFF.

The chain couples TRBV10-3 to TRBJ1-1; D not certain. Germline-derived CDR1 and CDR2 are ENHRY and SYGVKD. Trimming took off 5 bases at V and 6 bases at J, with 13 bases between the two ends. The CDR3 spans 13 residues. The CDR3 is CAISLEGPSEAFF. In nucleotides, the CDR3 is TGTGCCATCAGTTTAGAAGGACCCTCTGAAGCTTTCTTT.

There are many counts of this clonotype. In DNA form, the CDR3 reads TGCAGTGCTAGTCGAACGGCCAATCAGCCCCAGCATTTT. This translates into CSASRTANQPQHF. V is TRBV20-1 and J is TRBJ1-5; no firm D call. Trimming shortened V by 3 bases and J by 3 bases, and 9 bases separated the two germline ends. There are 13 residues in the CDR3. The germline CDR1 and CDR2 sequences are DFQATT and SNEGSKA (reference sequence).

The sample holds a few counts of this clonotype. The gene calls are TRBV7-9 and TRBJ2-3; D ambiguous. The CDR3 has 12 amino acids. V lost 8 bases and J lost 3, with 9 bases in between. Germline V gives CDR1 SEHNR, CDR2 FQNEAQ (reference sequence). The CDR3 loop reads CASPVSTDTQYF. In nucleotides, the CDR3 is TGTGCCAGCCCTGTCAGTACAGATACGCAGTATTTT. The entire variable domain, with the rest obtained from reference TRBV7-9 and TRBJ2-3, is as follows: DTGVSQNPRHKITKRGQNVTFRCDPISEHNRLYWYRQTLGQGPEFLTYFQNEAQLEKSRLLSDRFSAERPKGSFSTLEIQRTEQGDSAMYLCASPVSTDTQYFGPGTRLTVL.

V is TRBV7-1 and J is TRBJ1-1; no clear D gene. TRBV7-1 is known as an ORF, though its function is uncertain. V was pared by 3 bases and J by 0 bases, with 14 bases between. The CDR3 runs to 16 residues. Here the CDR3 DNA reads TGTGCCAGCAGCTCTGCCCACATGAGCCTGAACACTGAAGCTTTCTTT. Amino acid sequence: CASSSAHMSLNTEAFF.

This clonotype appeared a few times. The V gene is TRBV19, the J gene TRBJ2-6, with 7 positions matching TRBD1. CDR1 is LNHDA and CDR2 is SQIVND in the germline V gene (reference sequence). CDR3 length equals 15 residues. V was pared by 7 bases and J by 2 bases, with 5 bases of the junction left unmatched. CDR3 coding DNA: TGTGCCAGTACCGAACAGGGGACTGGGGCCAACGTCCTGACTTTC. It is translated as CASTEQGTGANVLTF.

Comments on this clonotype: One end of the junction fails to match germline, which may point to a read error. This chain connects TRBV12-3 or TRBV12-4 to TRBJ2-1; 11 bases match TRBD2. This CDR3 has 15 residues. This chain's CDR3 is CASSLAGGPINEQFF. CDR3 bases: TGTGCCAGCAGTCTAGCGGGGGGCCCTATAAATGAGCAGTTCTTC.

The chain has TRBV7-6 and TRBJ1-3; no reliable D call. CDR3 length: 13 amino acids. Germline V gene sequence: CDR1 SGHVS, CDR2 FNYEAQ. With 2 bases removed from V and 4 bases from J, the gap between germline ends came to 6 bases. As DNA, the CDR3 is TGTGCCAGCAGCTTACTTTTCGGAAACACCATATATTTT. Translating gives CASSLLFGNTIYF.

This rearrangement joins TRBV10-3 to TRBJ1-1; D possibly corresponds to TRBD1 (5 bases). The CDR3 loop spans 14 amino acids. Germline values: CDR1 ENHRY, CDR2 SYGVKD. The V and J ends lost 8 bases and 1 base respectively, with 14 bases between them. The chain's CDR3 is CAIVSGAANTEAFF. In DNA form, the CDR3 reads TGTGCCATCGTGTCCGGGGCCGCGAACACTGAAGCTTTCTTT.

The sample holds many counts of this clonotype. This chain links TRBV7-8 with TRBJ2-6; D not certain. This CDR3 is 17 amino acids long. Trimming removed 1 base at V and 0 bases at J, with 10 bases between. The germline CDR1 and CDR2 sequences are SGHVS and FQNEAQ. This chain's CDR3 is CASSLVARSSGANVLTF. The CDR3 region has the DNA TGTGCCAGCAGCTTAGTCGCTCGCAGCTCTGGGGCCAACGTCCTGACTTTC.

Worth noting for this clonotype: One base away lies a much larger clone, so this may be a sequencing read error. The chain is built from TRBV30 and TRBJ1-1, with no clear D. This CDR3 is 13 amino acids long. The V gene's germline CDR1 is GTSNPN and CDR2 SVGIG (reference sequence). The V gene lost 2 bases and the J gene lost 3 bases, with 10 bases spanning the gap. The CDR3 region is CAWSLQSDTEAFF. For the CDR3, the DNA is TGTGCCTGGAGTTTACAGTCGGACACTGAAGCTTTCTTT.

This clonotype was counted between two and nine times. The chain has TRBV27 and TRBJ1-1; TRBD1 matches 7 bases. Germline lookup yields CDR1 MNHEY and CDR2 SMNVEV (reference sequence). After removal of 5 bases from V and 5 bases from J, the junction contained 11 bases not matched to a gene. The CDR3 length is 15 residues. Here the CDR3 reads CASSTLTGRGTEAFF. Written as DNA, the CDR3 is TGTGCCAGCAGTACCCTGACAGGGAGGGGGACTGAAGCTTTCTTT.

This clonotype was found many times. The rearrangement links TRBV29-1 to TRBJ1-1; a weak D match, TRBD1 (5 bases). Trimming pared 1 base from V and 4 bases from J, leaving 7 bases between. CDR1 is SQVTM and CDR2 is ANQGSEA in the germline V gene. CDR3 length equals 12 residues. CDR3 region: CSVEGGVTEAFF. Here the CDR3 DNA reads TGCAGCGTTGAAGGGGGGGTCACTGAAGCTTTCTTT.

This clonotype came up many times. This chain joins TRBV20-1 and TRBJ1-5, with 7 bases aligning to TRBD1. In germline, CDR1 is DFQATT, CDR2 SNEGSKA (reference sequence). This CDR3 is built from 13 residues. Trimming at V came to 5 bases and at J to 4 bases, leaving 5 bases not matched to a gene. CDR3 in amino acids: CSAQTGSNQPQHF. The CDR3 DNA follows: TGCAGTGCTCAGACAGGGAGTAATCAGCCCCAGCATTTT.

CDR3 residues: CASRPGQGEKLFF. CDR3 nucleotides: TGTGCCAGCAGACCGGGACAGGGTGAAAAACTGTTTTTT. V is TRBV12-3 or TRBV12-4 and J is TRBJ1-4; the match to TRBD1 covers 9 bases. The ends lost 6 bases at V and 7 bases at J; junction bases unmatched: 3. The CDR3 spans 13 residues.

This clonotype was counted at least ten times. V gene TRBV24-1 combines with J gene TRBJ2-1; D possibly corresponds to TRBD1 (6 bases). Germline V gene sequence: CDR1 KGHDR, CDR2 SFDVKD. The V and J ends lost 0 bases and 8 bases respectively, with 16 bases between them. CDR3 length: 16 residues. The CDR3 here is CATSDLPRDKGDEQFF. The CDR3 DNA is TGTGCCACCAGTGATTTGCCCAGGGACAAGGGAGATGAGCAGTTCTTC.

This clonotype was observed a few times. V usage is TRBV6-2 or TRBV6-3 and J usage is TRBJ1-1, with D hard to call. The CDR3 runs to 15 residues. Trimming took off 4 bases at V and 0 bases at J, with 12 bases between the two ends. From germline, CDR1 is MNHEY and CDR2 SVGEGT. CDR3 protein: CASSFVAVVNTEAFF. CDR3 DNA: TGTGCCAGCAGTTTTGTTGCTGTGGTGAACACTGAAGCTTTCTTT.

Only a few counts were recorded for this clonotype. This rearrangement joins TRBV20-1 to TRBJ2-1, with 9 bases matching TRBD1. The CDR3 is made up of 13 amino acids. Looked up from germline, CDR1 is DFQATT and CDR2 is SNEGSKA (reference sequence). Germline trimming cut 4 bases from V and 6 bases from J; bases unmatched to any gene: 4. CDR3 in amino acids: CSATGTGINEQFF. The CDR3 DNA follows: TGCAGTGCTACGGGGACAGGGATCAATGAGCAGTTCTTC.

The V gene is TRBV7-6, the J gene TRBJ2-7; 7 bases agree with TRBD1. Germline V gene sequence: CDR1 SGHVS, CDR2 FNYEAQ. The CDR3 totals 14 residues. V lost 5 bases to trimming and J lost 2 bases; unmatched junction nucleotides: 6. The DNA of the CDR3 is TGTGCCAGCAGCCCTACAGGGGCCACCTACGAGCAGTACTTC. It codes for CASSPTGATYEQYF.

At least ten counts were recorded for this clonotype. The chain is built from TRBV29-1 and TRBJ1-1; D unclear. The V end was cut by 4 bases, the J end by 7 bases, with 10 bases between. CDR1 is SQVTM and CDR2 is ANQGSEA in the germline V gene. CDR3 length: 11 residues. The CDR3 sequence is CSVAPGIEAFF. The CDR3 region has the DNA TGCAGCGTTGCCCCGGGAATTGAAGCTTTCTTT.